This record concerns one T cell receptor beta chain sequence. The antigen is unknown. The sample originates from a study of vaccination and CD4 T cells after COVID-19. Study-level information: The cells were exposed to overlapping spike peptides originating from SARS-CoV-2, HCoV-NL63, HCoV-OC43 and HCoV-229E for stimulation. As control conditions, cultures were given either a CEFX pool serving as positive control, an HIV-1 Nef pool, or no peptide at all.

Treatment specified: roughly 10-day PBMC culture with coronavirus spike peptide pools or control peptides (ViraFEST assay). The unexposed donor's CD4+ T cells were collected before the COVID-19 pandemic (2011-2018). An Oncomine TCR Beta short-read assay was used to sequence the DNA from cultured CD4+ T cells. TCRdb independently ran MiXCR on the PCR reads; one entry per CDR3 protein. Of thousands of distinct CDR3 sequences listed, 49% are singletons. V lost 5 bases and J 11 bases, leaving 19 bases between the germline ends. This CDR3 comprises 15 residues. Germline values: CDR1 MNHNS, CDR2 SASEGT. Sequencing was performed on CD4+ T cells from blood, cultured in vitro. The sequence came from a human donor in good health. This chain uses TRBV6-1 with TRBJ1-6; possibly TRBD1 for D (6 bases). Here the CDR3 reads CASSRTVGQRAPLHF. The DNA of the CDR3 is TGTGCCAGCAGTCGGACAGTCGGTCAAAGGGCACCCCTCCACTTT.